The clone carrying this T cell receptor beta chain appeared a few times. Its antigen is still unknown. One junction end does not reproduce the germline sequence, and a read error may be involved. This CDR3 is 13 amino acids long. Germline assignment: CDR1 DFQATT and CDR2 SNEGSKA (reference sequence). This entry belongs to a study of neurological immune-mediated disorders. Points from the study as a whole: Because no CDR3 amino acid sequences were shared across subjects by expanded clones, private repertoires were suggested in all groups.

Synthesis of cDNA was carried out by template-switch 5'RACE. The reaction used 10-nucleotide random UMIs. From the 5' RACE reads, TCRdb called clonotypes with MiXCR, one entry per CDR3 protein. The sample records more than 50,000 distinct CDR3 sequences, around 5.2% being singletons. Stored at -80 C, 2 million PBMCs were the source of the unsorted libraries. The sample comprised PBMCs. The rearrangement uses TRBV20-1 and TRBJ2-7, with 7 bases that match TRBD2. This TCR came from a woman aged 25 to 39 with multiple sclerosis. Here the CDR3 DNA reads TGCAGTGCAAGAGCGGGGTCCGCTCGGGAGCAGTACTTC. It is translated as CSARAGSAREQYF.